The 11 T cell receptor beta chains reported below all come from one sample, sequenced in a study of T cells in Graves' hyperthyroidism and ophthalmopathy. Template material for amplifying TCR beta CDR3 regions consisted of RNA transcripts. TCR CDR3 underwent first-round RT-PCR with the HTBI primer set. TCRdb called the multiplex PCR reads again in MiXCR, with one record for every CDR3 protein. The sample lists around 520,000 distinct CDR3 sequences, around 24% occurring once. Sequenced input: blood. The receptors derive from a woman in her twenties or thirties with Graves' ophthalmopathy.

This clonotype was seen repeatedly, ten times or more. It may be a read error: a sequence one base away is much more abundant. The genes are TRBV6-5 and TRBJ1-2, with D perhaps TRBD1 (5 bases). Germline assignment: CDR1 MNHEY and CDR2 SVGAGI. This CDR3 is 12 amino acids long. The germline V and J ends were trimmed by 2 bases and 4 bases, with 5 bases remaining between them. This CDR3 reads CASSYGGYGYTF. The CDR3, as DNA: TGTGCCAGCAGTTACGGGGGCTATGGCTACACCTTC.

The table lists this clonotype with many counts. This chain connects TRBV6-1 to TRBJ1-2; possible D gene TRBD1, 5 bases. Between the trimmed V and J ends, which lost 6 bases and 4 bases, there was a span of 18 bases. The CDR3 has 15 amino acids. CDR1 and CDR2 from the germline V gene are MNHNS and SASEGT. In DNA form, the CDR3 reads TGTGCCAGCAGCCCACCGACAGTAGAATTCTATGGCTACACCTTC. This codes for CASSPPTVEFYGYTF.

Turning to this clonotype: Its ends do not fully match the called genes, so a read error is possible. The V call is TRBV7-6, the J call TRBJ2-7; D is unclear. The germline V gene has CDR1 SGHVS and CDR2 FNYEAQ. The CDR3 covers 13 residues. CDR3 DNA sequence: TGTGCCAGCAGCTTAGCGGCAGCCTACAAGCAGTACTTC. Its protein is CASSLAAAYKQYF.

This sequence joins TRBV9 and TRBJ1-1; D unclear. From germline, CDR1 is SGDLS and CDR2 YYNGEE. The CDR3 runs 16 residues. Trimming removed 0 bases from V and 3 bases from J, with 15 bases in between. The CDR3 coding sequence is TGTGCCAGCAGCGTAGGGGTTATGGTCTCGGACACTGAAGCTTTCTTT. It specifies CASSVGVMVSDTEAFF.

V is TRBV28 and J is TRBJ1-2; tentative D call: TRBD1 (6 bases). CDR3 length: 13 residues. Germline V lookup: CDR1 MDHEN, CDR2 SYDVKM. V was cut by 4 bases and J by 8 bases, with 14 bases left in between. The chain's CDR3 is CASSYRVSGGYTF. CDR3 nucleotides: TGTGCCAGCAGTTACAGGGTCTCGGGAGGCTACACCTTC.

This clonotype was observed many times. The junction shows a germline mismatch at one end, possibly a read error. The J gene is TRBJ2-2, the V gene TRBV7-7; a possible D gene is TRBD2 (5 bases). Germline values: CDR1 SSHAT, CDR2 FNYEAQ (reference sequence). This CDR3 has 13 amino acids. This CDR3 reads CASSSTSSGELFF. In DNA, the CDR3 is TGTGCTAGCAGCTCCACTAGTTCCGGGGAGCTGTTTTTT.

J is TRBJ2-7 and V is TRBV29-1; D perhaps matches TRBD1 (6 bases). Germline CDR1 SQVTM, CDR2 ANQGSEA. Deletions cut 6 bases from V and 0 bases from J, with 27 bases between. This CDR3 comprises 18 residues. The CDR3 here is CSVVHRTARLSSSYEQYF. CDR3 DNA sequence: TGCAGCGTCGTCCACCGGACAGCCAGGCTTAGCAGCTCCTACGAGCAGTACTTC.

There are a few counts of this clonotype. The chain combines TRBV20-1 with TRBJ1-5; possible D gene TRBD1, 6 bases. Between the trimmed V and J ends, which lost 3 bases and 7 bases, there was a span of 10 bases. The germline CDR1 and CDR2 sequences are DFQATT and SNEGSKA (reference sequence). The CDR3 covers 12 residues. The CDR3 DNA sequence: TGCAGTGCTAGTTCCGGGGGCCAGCCCCAGCATTTT. Translated, it gives CSASSGGQPQHF.

This clonotype was recorded many times. This chain links TRBV20-1 with TRBJ1-1; D may be TRBD1 (5 bases). Germline loops: CDR1 DFQATT, CDR2 SNEGSKA (reference sequence). The CDR3 covers 13 residues. V lost 7 bases and J 1 base, leaving 13 bases between the germline ends. The CDR3 nucleotides are TGCAGTGAGAGAGGGACGGGGAACACTGAAGCTTTCTTT. Its translation: CSERGTGNTEAFF.

This clonotype was counted at least ten times. This chain links TRBV5-1 with TRBJ1-2; TRBD1 might be the D (5 bases). Germline values: CDR1 SGHRS, CDR2 YFSETQ. CDR3 length: 15 amino acids. V was shortened by 0 bases and J by 4 bases, with 13 bases between the two germline ends. CDR3 residues: CASSLGDTQGYGYTF. The CDR3, as DNA: TGCGCCAGCAGCTTGGGAGACACCCAGGGCTATGGCTACACCTTC.

This clonotype was seen ten or more times. The gene calls are TRBV6-4 and TRBJ1-2; no clear D. The V end was cut by 4 bases, the J end by 6 bases, with 21 bases between. Germline V gene data show CDR1 as MRHNA and CDR2 as SNTAGT. The CDR3 runs to 16 residues. The chain's CDR3 is CASSGGERHPMDGYTF. The CDR3 nucleotides are TGTGCCAGCAGTGGCGGGGAAAGACACCCTATGGATGGCTACACCTTC.